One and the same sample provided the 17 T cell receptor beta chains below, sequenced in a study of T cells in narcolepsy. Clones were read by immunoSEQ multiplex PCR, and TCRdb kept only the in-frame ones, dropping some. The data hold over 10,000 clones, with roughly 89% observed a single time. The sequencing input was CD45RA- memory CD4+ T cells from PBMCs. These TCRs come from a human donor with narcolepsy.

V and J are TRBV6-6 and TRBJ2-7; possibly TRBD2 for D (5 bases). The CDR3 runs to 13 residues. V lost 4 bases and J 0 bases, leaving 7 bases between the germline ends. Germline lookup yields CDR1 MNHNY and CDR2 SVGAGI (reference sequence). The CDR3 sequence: CASSLGSSYEQYF. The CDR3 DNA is TGTGCCAGCAGTTTGGGGAGCTCCTACGAGCAGTACTTC.

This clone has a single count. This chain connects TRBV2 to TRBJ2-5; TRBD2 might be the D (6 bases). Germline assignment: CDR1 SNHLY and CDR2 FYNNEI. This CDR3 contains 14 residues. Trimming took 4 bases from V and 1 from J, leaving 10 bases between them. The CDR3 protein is CASSGLASQETQYF. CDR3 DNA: TGTGCCAGCAGTGGTCTAGCGAGCCAAGAGACCCAGTACTTC. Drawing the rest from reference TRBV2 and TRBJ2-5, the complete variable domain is EPEVTQTPSHQVTQMGQEVILRCVPISNHLYFYWYRQILGQKVEFLVSFYNNEISEKSEIFDDQFSVERPDGSNFTLKIRSTKLEDSAMYFCASSGLASQETQYFGPGTRLLVL.

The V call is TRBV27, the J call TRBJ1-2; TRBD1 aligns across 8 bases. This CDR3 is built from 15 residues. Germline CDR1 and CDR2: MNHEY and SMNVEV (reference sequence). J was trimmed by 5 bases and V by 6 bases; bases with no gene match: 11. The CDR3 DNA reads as TGTGCCAGCAGAGCGAGGCAGGGGGCAACTTATGGCTACACCTTC. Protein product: CASRARQGATYGYTF.

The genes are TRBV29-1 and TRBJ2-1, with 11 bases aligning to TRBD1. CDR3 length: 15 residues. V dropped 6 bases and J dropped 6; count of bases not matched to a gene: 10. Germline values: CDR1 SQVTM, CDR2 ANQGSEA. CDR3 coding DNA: TGCAGCGTGGACAGGGGGCTGGGTTCGGGCAATGAGCAGTTCTTC. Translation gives CSVDRGLGSGNEQFF.

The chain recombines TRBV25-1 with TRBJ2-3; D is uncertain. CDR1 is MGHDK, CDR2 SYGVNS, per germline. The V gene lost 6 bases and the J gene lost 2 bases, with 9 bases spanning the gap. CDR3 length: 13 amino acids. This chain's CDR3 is CASRESPTDTQYF. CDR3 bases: TGTGCCAGCAGGGAGTCGCCCACAGATACGCAGTATTTT. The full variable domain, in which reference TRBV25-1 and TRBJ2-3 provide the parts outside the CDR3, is EADIYQTPRYLVIGTGKKITLECSQTMGHDKMYWYQQDPGMELHLIHYSYGVNSTEKGDLSSESTVSRIRTEHFPLTLESARPSHTSQYLCASRESPTDTQYFGPGTRLTVL.

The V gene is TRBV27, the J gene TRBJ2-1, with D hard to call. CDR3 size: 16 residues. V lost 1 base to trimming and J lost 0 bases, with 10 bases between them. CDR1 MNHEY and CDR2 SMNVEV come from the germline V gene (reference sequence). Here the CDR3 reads CASSLYWSSSYNEQFF. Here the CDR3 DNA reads TGTGCCAGCAGTTTATATTGGAGTAGCTCCTACAATGAGCAGTTCTTC.

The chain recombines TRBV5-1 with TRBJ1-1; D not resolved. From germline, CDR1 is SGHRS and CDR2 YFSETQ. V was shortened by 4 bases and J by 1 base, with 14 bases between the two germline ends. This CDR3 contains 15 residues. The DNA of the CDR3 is TGCGCCAGCAGCCCCGACGGGAGGGAGAACACTGAAGCTTTCTTT. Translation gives CASSPDGRENTEAFF.

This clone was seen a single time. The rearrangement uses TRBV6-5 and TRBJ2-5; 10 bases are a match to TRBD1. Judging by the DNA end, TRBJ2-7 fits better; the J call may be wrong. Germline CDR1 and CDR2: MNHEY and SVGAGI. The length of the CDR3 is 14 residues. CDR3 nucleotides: TGTGCCAGCACTTCAGACAGGGGGCGATACGAGCAGTACTTC. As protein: CASTSDRGRYEQYF.

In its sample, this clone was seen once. The CDR3 reads CASSPRGDTQYF. CDR3 in DNA: TGTGCCAGCAGCCCCCGCGGAGATACGCAGTATTTT. This rearrangement joins TRBV7-8 to TRBJ2-3; D call uncertain. Trimming pared 5 bases from V and 5 bases from J, leaving 8 bases between. The CDR3 length is 12 residues. Germline CDR1 reads SGHVS; CDR2 reads FQNEAQ. Full variable domain (outside the CDR3, taken from reference TRBV7-8 and TRBJ2-3): GAGVSQSPRYKVAKRGQDVALRCDPISGHVSLFWYQQALGQGPEFLTYFQNEAQLDKSGLPSDRFFAERPEGSVSTLKIQRTQQEDSAVYLCASSPRGDTQYFGPGTRLTVL.

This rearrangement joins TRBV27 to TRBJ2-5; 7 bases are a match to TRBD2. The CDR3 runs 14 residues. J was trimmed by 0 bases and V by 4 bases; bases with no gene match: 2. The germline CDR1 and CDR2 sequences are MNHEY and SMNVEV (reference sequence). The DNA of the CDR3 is TGTGCCAGCAGTTGGGGGGGGTACCAAGAGACCCAGTACTTC. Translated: CASSWGGYQETQYF.

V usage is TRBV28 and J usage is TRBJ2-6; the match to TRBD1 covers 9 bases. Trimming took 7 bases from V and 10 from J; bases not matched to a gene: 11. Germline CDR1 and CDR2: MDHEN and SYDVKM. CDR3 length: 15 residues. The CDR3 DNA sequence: TGTGCCAGCACCATTCCGGGACAGGGTCGTAACGTCCTGACTTTC. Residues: CASTIPGQGRNVLTF.

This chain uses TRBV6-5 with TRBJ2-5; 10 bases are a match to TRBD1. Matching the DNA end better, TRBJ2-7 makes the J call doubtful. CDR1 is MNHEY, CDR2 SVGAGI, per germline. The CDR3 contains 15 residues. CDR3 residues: CASSYSPGQGIEQYF. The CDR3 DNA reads TGTGCCAGCAGTTACTCGCCGGGACAGGGGATCGAGCAGTACTTC.

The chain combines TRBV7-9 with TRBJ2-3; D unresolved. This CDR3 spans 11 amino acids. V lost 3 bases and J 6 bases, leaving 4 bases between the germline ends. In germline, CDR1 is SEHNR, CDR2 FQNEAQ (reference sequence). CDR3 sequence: CASSFADTQYF. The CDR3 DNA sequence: TGTGCCAGCAGCTTTGCGGATACGCAGTATTTT.

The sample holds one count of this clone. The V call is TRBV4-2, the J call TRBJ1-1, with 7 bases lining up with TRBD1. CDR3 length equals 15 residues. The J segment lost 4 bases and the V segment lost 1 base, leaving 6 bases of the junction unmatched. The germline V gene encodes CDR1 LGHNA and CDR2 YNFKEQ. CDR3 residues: CASSQVRGPGTEAFF. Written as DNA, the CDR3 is TGTGCCAGCAGCCAAGTTAGGGGGCCGGGCACTGAAGCTTTCTTT.

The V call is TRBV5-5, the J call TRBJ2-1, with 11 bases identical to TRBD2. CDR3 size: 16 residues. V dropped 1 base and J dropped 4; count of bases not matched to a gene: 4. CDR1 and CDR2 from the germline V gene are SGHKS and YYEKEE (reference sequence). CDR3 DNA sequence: TGTGCCAGCAGCTTGCGACTAGCGGGGCGATACAATGAGCAGTTCTTC. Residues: CASSLRLAGRYNEQFF. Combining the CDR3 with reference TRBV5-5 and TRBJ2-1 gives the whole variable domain DAGVTQSPTHLIKTRGQQVTLRCSPISGHKSVSWYQQVLGQGPQFIFQYYEKEERGRGNFPDRFSARQFPNYSSELNVNALLLGDSALYLCASSLRLAGRYNEQFFGPGTRLTVL.

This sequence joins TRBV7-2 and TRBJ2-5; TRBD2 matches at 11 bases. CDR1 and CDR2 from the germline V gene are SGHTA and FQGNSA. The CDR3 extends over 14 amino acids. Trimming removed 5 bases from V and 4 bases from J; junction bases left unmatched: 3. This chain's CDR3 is CASSGTSGRETQYF. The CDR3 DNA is TGTGCCAGCAGCGGCACTAGCGGGAGAGAGACCCAGTACTTC.

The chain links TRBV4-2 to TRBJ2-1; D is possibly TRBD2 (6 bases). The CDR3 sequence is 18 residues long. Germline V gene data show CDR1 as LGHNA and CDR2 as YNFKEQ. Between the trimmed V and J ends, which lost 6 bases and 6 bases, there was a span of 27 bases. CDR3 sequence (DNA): TGTGCCAGCAGTTATCGCAAGTCTACGGGAGTCTTAGGCAATGAGCAGTTCTTC. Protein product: CASSYRKSTGVLGNEQFF.